This T cell receptor (beta chain) was documented in a study of blood T cell repertoires in COVID-19. Whole-study context: Samples representing acute and convalescent COVID-19 were sourced from the United States, Italy and Spain. Sample material is recorded as cDNA or gDNA derived from T cells, B-cell-depleted T cells, or PBMCs.

V lost 4 bases and J 6 bases, leaving 23 bases between the germline ends. Germline V gives CDR1 SGHNT, CDR2 YYREEE (reference sequence). The CDR3 contains 16 residues. In the authors' methods: Reference gene primer amplification yielded estimated nucleated cell counts. The repertoire was sequenced with immunoSEQ multiplex PCR; TCRdb's copy has only in-frame clones and lacks some. From that table come the V and J calls and clone size; the DNA was used to work out D and trimming. The table has approximately 99,000 clones, around 87% seen once. The material sequenced was peripheral blood. The chain uses TRBV5-4 and TRBJ2-7; a possible D gene is TRBD2 (6 bases). The receptor's source is a human donor in a cohort sampled during active COVID-19. The CDR3 protein is CASSPNPGLSSGEQYF. The CDR3, as DNA: TGTGCCAGCAGCCCTAATCCGGGACTTAGTTCGGGCGAGCAGTACTTC. Supplemented by reference TRBV5-4 and TRBJ2-7, the full variable domain reads ETGVTQSPTHLIKTRGQQVTLRCSSQSGHNTVSWYQQALGQGPQFIFQYYREEENGRGNFPPRFSGLQFPNYSSELNVNALELDDSALYLCASSPNPGLSSGEQYFGPGTRLTVT.